This T cell receptor beta chain is from a study of OX40 agonist ivuxolimab in advanced cancers. At the level of the study: Every 2 weeks, ivuxolimab was infused into the patients intravenously at between 0.01 and 10 mg/kg.

Sample share makes this clone medium-sized. Clones were sequenced by immunoSEQ multiplex PCR, and TCRdb holds only the in-frame ones, with some missing. The data contain over 30,000 clones, around 80% of them seen just once; the ten biggest clones take up about 2.5%. Germline CDR1 is SGHNT and CDR2 is YYREEE (reference sequence). This CDR3 is 15 amino acids long. Trimming at V came to 5 bases and at J to 3 bases, leaving 9 bases not matched to a gene. This TCR came from an adult with an advanced solid tumor such as melanoma, head and neck, liver or kidney cancer. Sequencing used CD4+ or CD8+ T cells sorted from blood, obtained in a trial of the OX40 agonist ivuxolimab. The genes are TRBV5-4 and TRBJ2-7; TRBD1 agrees at 9 bases. CDR3 nucleotides: TGTGCCAGCAGACCTGACAGGGGGGTCCACTACGAGCAGTACTTC. It encodes CASRPDRGVHYEQYF.